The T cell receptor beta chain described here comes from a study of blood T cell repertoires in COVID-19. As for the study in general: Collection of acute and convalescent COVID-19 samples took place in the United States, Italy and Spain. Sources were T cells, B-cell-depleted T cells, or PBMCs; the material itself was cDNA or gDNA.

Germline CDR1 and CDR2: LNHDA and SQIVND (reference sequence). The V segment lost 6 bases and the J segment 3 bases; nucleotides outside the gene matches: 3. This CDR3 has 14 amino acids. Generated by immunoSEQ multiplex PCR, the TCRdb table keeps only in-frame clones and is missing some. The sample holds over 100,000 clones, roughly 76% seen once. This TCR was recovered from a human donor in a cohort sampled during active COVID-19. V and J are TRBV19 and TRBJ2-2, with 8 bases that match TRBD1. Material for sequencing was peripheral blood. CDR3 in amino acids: CASRKTGDTGELFF. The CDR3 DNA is TGTGCCAGTAGAAAGACAGGGGACACCGGGGAGCTGTTTTTT.